This T cell receptor (beta chain) was observed in a study of shared clonotypes between healthy human individuals. Study-wide results and caveats: Researchers sampled only blood; tissue repertoires likely differ. About 5% of naive CD4 clonotypes were shared across several donors.

A remark on this clone: Antigen: not known.

Trimming shortened V by 0 bases and J by 4 bases, and 9 bases separated the two germline ends. Germline-derived CDR1 and CDR2 are MNHEY and SVGAGI. The CDR3 loop spans 15 amino acids. The input for sorted-subset replicate PCRs was roughly 180 ng DNA, 25,000 to 30,000 T cell genomes. The protocol was immunoSEQ multiplex PCR, while the TCRdb copy is restricted to in-frame clones and leaves out a portion. The sample holds about 100,000 clones, 68% seen once. This clonotype originated in a woman in her twenties or thirties in good health. This chain connects TRBV6-5 to TRBJ2-2, with D perhaps assigned TRBD1 or TRBD2 (5 bases each). Input material: memory CD8+ T cells sorted from blood. Indicated subset: CD45RO+ cells pooled with CCR7-negative TemRA cells. The CDR3 DNA is TGTGCCAGCAGTTACTCCTGGGGGACCACCGGGGAGCTGTTTTTT. It codes for CASSYSWGTTGELFF.